This T cell receptor beta chain is drawn from a study of CD8+ T cells in alopecia areata. Investigators isolated RNA and reverse transcribed it into cDNA to act as the sequencing template. The repertoire was sequenced with immunoSEQ multiplex PCR; TCRdb's copy has only in-frame clones and lacks some. Found here are 150,000 to 200,000 clones, 60% of them singletons; the top ten hold under 1.2%. CDR1 and CDR2 from the germline V gene are SGDLS and YYNGEE. CDR3 length: 16 residues. Trimming stripped 3 bases from V and 5 bases from J, with 20 bases between. Treatment: oral pan-JAK inhibitor, 5-10 mg twice daily.

The receptor comes from a human donor with alopecia areata. The V gene is TRBV9, the J gene TRBJ1-2; D is ambiguous. The source was CD4+ T cells sorted from blood, collected at week 24, from a patient treated with tofacitinib. The CDR3 region is CASSDTKRNVAYGYTF. Written as DNA, the CDR3 is TGTGCCAGCAGCGACACCAAAAGGAACGTGGCTTATGGCTACACCTTC.